This TCR beta chain was captured by sequencing in a study of blood T cell repertoires in COVID-19. Study details: The cDNA or gDNA used as material had been derived from T cells, B-cell-depleted T cells, or PBMCs.

As originally analysed: Nucleated cell number was recorded as an estimate derived from reference gene primer amplification. The assay was immunoSEQ multiplex PCR, and TCRdb's table has in-frame clones only and misses some. V and J calls and clone size are as listed in that table; D and trimming were resolved from the DNA. There are about 74,000 clones in the sample; about four fifths occur only once, and over 35% lies in the top ten. This CDR3 is 11 amino acids long. V shed 6 bases and J shed 5 bases, with 7 bases lying between them. The germline CDR1 and CDR2 sequences are MDHEN and SYDVKM. This clone occurred once.

Material for sequencing was peripheral blood. The chain joins TRBV28 to TRBJ2-5, with a tentative D call TRBD2 (6 bases). This receptor was identified in a man aged 65 to 85 with acute or convalescent COVID-19. CDR3 sequence: CASRGLETQYF. The CDR3 DNA reads as TGTGCCAGCAGGGGACTTGAGACCCAGTACTTC.